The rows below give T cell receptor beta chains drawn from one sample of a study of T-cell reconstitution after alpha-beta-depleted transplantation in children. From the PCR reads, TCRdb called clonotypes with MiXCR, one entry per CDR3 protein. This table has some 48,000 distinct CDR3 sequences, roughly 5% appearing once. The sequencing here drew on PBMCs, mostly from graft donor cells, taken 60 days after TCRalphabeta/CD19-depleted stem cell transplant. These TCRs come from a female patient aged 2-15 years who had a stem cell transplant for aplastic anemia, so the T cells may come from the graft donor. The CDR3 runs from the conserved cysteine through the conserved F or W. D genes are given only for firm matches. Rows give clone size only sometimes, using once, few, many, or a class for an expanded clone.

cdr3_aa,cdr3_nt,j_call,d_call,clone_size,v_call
CASRPGGTNTEAFF,TGCGCCAGCAGACCAGGGGGGACGAACACTGAAGCTTTCTTT,TRBJ1-1,TRBD1,many,TRBV5-1
CASVPGGFQETQYF,TGTGCCAGCGTCCCGGGGGGATTTCAAGAGACCCAGTACTTC,TRBJ2-5,TRBD2,many,TRBV28
CASSVTGGEENIQYF,TGTGCCAGCAGCGTAACAGGGGGCGAGGAAAACATTCAGTACTTC,TRBJ2-4,TRBD1,many,TRBV9
CASSFPRADNEQFF,TGTGCCAGCAGCTTTCCCCGGGCCGACAATGAGCAGTTCTTC,TRBJ2-1,-,-,TRBV5-4
CASSDRAGLPHHNEQFF,TGTGCCAGCAGCGACCGGGCGGGACTACCTCATCACAATGAGCAGTTCTTC,TRBJ2-1,TRBD2,few,TRBV9
CASSPADGLETQYF,TGTGCCAGCTCACCGGCGGACGGACTAGAGACCCAGTACTTC,TRBJ2-5,-,many,TRBV18
CASNGQGKTEAFF,TGTGCCAGCAACGGACAGGGGAAAACTGAAGCTTTCTTT,TRBJ1-1,TRBD1,-,TRBV28
CASSHGLDEQYF,TGTGCCAGCAGCCACGGTCTGGACGAGCAGTACTTC,TRBJ2-7,-,many,TRBV3-1
CASSQTSGGIEQFF,TGTGCCAGCAGCCAGACTAGCGGGGGCATTGAGCAGTTCTTC,TRBJ2-1,TRBD2,many,TRBV11-2
CASSLIAGSGNTIYF,TGTGCCAGCAGCTTAATTGCCGGCTCTGGAAACACCATATATTTT,TRBJ1-3,-,many,TRBV7-9
CASRQGAGGQVEQYF,TGTGCCAGCAGACAGGGGGCAGGGGGCCAGGTCGAGCAGTACTTC,TRBJ2-7,TRBD1,many,TRBV2
CASSQGTGNFQPQHF,TGTGCCAGCAGCCAAGGGACAGGGAATTTCCAGCCCCAGCATTTT,TRBJ1-5,TRBD1,many,TRBV3-1
CASSAYRRHTEAFF,TGCGCCAGCAGCGCTTACCGACGGCACACTGAAGCTTTCTTT,TRBJ1-1,-,many,TRBV10-2
CASTRTGGVYGYTF,TGTGCCAGCACAAGGACAGGGGGCGTCTATGGCTACACCTTC,TRBJ1-2,TRBD1,many,TRBV12-3/TRBV12-4
CATSRDLNSGANVLTF,TGTGCCACCAGCAGAGACCTGAACTCTGGGGCCAACGTCCTGACTTTC,TRBJ2-6,-,many,TRBV15
CASSVGSTDTQYF,TGTGCCAGCAGCGTGGGGAGCACAGATACGCAGTATTTT,TRBJ2-3,-,few,TRBV3-1
CASSQAGEPYEQYF,TGTGCCAGCAGCCAAGCTGGAGAACCGTACGAGCAGTACTTC,TRBJ2-7,-,many,TRBV4-2
CASSSLAGGQTQYF,TGTGCCAGCAGCTCCTTAGCGGGGGGCCAGACCCAGTACTTC,TRBJ2-5,TRBD2,many,TRBV5-6
CAISGRNEQYF,TGTGCCATCAGTGGCAGGAACGAGCAGTACTTC,TRBJ2-7,-,many,TRBV10-3
CSAPGGKAKNIQYF,TGCAGTGCCCCGGGGGGAAAAGCCAAAAACATTCAGTACTTC,TRBJ2-4,TRBD2,many,TRBV20-1
CAAAGADTQYF,TGTGCCGCGGCCGGCGCAGATACGCAGTATTTT,TRBJ2-3,-,few,TRBV19
CASSRQGAFSGANVLTF,TGCGCCAGCAGCCGACAGGGGGCTTTCTCTGGGGCCAACGTCCTGACTTTC,TRBJ2-6,TRBD1,-,TRBV5-1
CASSLDAPSTQYF,TGTGCCAGCAGCTTAGATGCTCCCAGTACGCAGTATTTT,TRBJ2-3,-,many,TRBV11-2
CASSFTLRQTDTQYF,TGTGCCAGCAGCTTCACCCTTCGCCAGACAGATACGCAGTATTTT,TRBJ2-3,-,many,TRBV7-9
CASSSGLLNTGELFF,TGTGCCAGCAGTTCGGGACTTTTAAACACCGGGGAGCTGTTTTTT,TRBJ2-2,-,few,TRBV27
CASSLASATSSSYEQYF,TGTGCCAGCAGCTTAGCGTCGGCAACTTCTAGCTCCTACGAGCAGTACTTC,TRBJ2-7,-,many,TRBV7-6
CATSDVGGSYNEQFF,TGTGCCACCAGTGACGTGGGAGGCTCCTACAATGAGCAGTTCTTC,TRBJ2-1,-,many,TRBV24-1
CASILTGKSGELFF,TGTGCCAGCATCCTTACAGGGAAGTCCGGGGAGCTGTTTTTT,TRBJ2-2,-,many,TRBV6-2/TRBV6-3
CASSQGRELTNEQFF,TGTGCCAGCAGCCAAGGCCGGGAGTTGACAAATGAGCAGTTCTTC,TRBJ2-1,-,many,TRBV7-9
CSAKTAPNTGELFF,TGCAGTGCAAAGACGGCTCCGAACACCGGGGAGCTGTTTTTT,TRBJ2-2,-,many,TRBV20-1
CASSLSGSINNEQFF,TGTGCCAGCAGCCTGAGCGGGAGTATCAACAATGAGCAGTTCTTC,TRBJ2-1,TRBD2,many,TRBV7-9
CASGLKTGTDEQYF,TGTGCTAGTGGTCTCAAGACAGGTACCGACGAGCAGTACTTC,TRBJ2-7,-,many,TRBV12-5
CASRGQAYNEQFF,TGCGCCAGCAGGGGTCAGGCGTACAATGAGCAGTTCTTC,TRBJ2-1,-,many,TRBV5-1
CSAGVLAGVGTDTQYF,TGCAGTGCTGGGGTACTAGCGGGAGTAGGCACAGATACGCAGTATTTT,TRBJ2-3,TRBD2,many,TRBV20-1
CASSPRGIQETQYF,TGTGCCAGCTCACCAAGGGGGATACAAGAGACCCAGTACTTC,TRBJ2-5,-,-,TRBV18
CASSLGGYGYTF,TGTGCCAGCAGTTTGGGCGGCTATGGCTACACCTTC,TRBJ1-2,-,many,TRBV28
CASSPPLNGPNEKLFF,TGTGCCAGCTCACCACCTTTGAACGGTCCTAATGAAAAACTGTTTTTT,TRBJ1-4,-,many,TRBV18
CSVKGSETQYF,TGCAGCGTTAAGGGCTCAGAGACCCAGTACTTC,TRBJ2-5,-,many,TRBV29-1
CSVSPSIAKNIQYF,TGCAGCGTTAGTCCCTCCATAGCCAAAAACATTCAGTACTTC,TRBJ2-4,-,many,TRBV29-1
CASSLAGTSGTETQYF,TGTGCCAGCAGCTTGGCCGGGACTAGCGGTACGGAGACCCAGTACTTC,TRBJ2-5,TRBD2,many,TRBV5-4
CASSLTGGIQPQHF,TGTGCCAGCAGCTTGACAGGGGGCATTCAGCCCCAGCATTTT,TRBJ1-5,TRBD1,-,TRBV5-6
CASRVEGFGSTNTGELFF,TGCGCCAGCAGAGTCGAGGGATTTGGCAGTACGAACACCGGGGAGCTGTTTTTT,TRBJ2-2,-,many,TRBV4-1
CASRHRGVLAKNIQYF,TGTGCCAGCAGGCACAGGGGGGTACTAGCCAAAAACATTCAGTACTTC,TRBJ2-4,TRBD1,many,TRBV6-6
CSARKPNQPQHF,TGCAGTGCTAGGAAACCTAATCAGCCCCAGCATTTT,TRBJ1-5,-,-,TRBV20-1
CSARVWGRKTGGGYGYTF,TGCAGTGCTAGAGTGTGGGGTCGAAAGACGGGGGGGGGATATGGCTACACCTTC,TRBJ1-2,-,few,TRBV20-1
CASSPGNTEAFF,TGTGCCAGCTCACCAGGGAACACTGAAGCTTTCTTT,TRBJ1-1,-,many,TRBV18
CASSFRGQGSGELFF,TGTGCCAGCAGTTTCCGAGGACAGGGGAGCGGGGAGCTGTTTTTT,TRBJ2-2,TRBD1,many,TRBV12-3/TRBV12-4
CASSQDVGFSPYEQYF,TGTGCCAGCAGCCAAGATGTTGGGTTCTCCCCCTACGAGCAGTACTTC,TRBJ2-7,-,many,TRBV3-1
CASSFSRQETQYF,TGTGCCAGCAGCTTTAGCAGACAAGAGACCCAGTACTTC,TRBJ2-5,-,many,TRBV7-2
CASSLAGVYNEQFF,TGTGCCAGCAGCTTAGCGGGGGTTTATAATGAGCAGTTCTTC,TRBJ2-1,TRBD2,many,TRBV7-3
CATSRDHRSNTGELFF,TGTGCCACCAGCAGAGATCACAGGTCGAACACCGGGGAGCTGTTTTTT,TRBJ2-2,-,many,TRBV15
CASSEISGQGLGTQYF,TGTGCCAGCAGTGAGATCTCGGGACAGGGATTAGGGACCCAGTACTTC,TRBJ2-5,TRBD1,-,TRBV6-1
CASSQGTLLEYSYNEQFF,TGTGCCAGCAGCCAAGGGACCTTACTAGAATATTCCTACAATGAGCAGTTCTTC,TRBJ2-1,-,-,TRBV3-1
CSARKVGEQYF,TGCAGTGCGAGGAAAGTGGGCGAGCAGTACTTC,TRBJ2-7,-,many,TRBV20-1